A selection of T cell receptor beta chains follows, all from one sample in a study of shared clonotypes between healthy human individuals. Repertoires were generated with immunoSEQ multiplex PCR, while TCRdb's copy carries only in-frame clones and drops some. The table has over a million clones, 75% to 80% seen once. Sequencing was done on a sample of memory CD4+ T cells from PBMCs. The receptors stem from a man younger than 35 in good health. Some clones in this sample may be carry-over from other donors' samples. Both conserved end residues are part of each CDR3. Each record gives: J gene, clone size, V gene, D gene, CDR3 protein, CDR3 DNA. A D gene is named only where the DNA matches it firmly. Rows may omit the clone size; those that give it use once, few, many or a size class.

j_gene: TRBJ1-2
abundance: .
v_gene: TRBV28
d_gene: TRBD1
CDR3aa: CASGQGTRAPYGYTF
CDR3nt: TGTGCCAGCGGACAGGGGACTCGGGCTCCATATGGCTACACCTTC

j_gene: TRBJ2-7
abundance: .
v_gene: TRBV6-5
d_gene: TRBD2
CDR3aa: CASSPLAGGHNEQYF
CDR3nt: TGTGCCAGCAGCCCCCTAGCGGGAGGTCACAACGAGCAGTACTTC

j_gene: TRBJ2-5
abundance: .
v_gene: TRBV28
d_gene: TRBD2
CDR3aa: CASSLASGRQTQYF
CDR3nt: TGTGCCAGCAGTTTGGCTAGCGGGAGACAGACCCAGTACTTC

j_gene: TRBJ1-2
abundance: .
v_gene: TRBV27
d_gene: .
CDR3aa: CASRRDRANYGYTF
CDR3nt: TGTGCCAGCAGGAGGGACCGAGCTAACTATGGCTACACCTTC

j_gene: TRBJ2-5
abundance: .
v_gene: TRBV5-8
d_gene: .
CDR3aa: CASSMEGSETQYF
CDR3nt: TGTGCCAGCAGCATGGAAGGGTCGGAGACCCAGTACTTC

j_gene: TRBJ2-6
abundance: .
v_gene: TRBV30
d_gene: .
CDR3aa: CAWSLTGPSGANVLTF
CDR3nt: TGTGCCTGGAGTCTCACCGGGCCCTCTGGGGCCAACGTCCTGACTTTC

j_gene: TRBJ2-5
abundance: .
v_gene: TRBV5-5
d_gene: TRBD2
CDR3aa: CASQTSGFQETQYF
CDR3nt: TGTGCCAGCCAAACTAGCGGGTTCCAAGAGACCCAGTACTTC

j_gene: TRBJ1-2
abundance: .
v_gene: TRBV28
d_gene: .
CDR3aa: CASSLIFSGVSGYTF
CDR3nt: TGTGCCAGCAGTTTAATCTTTAGCGGGGTTTCTGGCTACACCTTC

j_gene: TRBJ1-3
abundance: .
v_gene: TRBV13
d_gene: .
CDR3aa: CASSSRQSGNTIYF
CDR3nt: TGTGCCAGCAGCTCACGACAGTCTGGAAACACCATATATTTT

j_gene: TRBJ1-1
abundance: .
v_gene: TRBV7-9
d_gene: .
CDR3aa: CASSFSGETEAFF
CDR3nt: TGTGCCAGCAGCTTTTCCGGGGAGACTGAAGCTTTCTTT

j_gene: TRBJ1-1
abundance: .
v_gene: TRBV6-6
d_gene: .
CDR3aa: CASSYRGWGNTEAFF
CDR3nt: TGTGCCAGCAGTTACCGGGGTTGGGGGAACACTGAAGCTTTCTTT

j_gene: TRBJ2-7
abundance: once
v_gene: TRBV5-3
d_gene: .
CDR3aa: CARSLGRGHPIREQYF
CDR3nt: TGTGCCAGAAGCTTGGGGCGCGGACACCCCATTAGGGAGCAGTACTTC

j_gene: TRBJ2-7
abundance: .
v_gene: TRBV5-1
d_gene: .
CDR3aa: CASSLRRGLSYEQYF
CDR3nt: TGCGCCAGCAGCTTGAGGCGGGGTCTCTCCTACGAGCAGTACTTC

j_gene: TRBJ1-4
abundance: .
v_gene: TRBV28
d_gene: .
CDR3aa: CASSFIGGWEEKLFF
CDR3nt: TGTGCCAGCAGTTTTATTGGGGGCTGGGAGGAAAAACTGTTTTTT

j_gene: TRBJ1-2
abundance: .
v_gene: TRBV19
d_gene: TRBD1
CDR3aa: CASSIIRTGRGYTF
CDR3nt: TGTGCCAGTAGTATTATTCGGACAGGTCGCGGCTACACCTTC

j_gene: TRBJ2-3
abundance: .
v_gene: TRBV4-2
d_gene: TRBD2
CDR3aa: CASSGGGAPGTDTQYF
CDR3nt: TGTGCCAGCAGCGGGGGGGGAGCCCCTGGGACAGATACGCAGTATTTT